The present entry profiles one T cell receptor (beta chain) with its context. Its specificity is unknown. Methods used by the authors: Without quality scores, immunoSEQ junctional reads could not be filtered like full-length reads. The protocol was immunoSEQ multiplex PCR, while the TCRdb copy is restricted to in-frame clones and leaves out a portion. The V and J calls and clone size were taken over from that table, and D and trimming were inferred from the DNA. Among approximately 2,000,000 clones listed, around 92% were seen once. The sample is drawn from a study of shared clonotypes between healthy human individuals. Regarding the study as a whole: Against clonotypes common to all four donors, non-shared ones had lower generation probabilities. Naive subsets generally had larger estimated richness than memory subsets.

Into CD45RA+ naive and CD45RA-negative memory subsets, the CD4+ cells were split. Germline V gene data show CDR1 as SNHLY and CDR2 as FYNNEI. J was trimmed by 2 bases and V by 4 bases; bases with no gene match: 5. This CDR3 region has 14 residues. The receptor was derived from a young man in good health. Some clones in this sample may be carry-over from other donors' samples. Specimen: naive CD4+ T cells from PBMCs. Subset specified: CD45RA+ positively selected. V and J are TRBV2 and TRBJ2-7, with 7 bases aligning to TRBD2. The CDR3 spells CASSGSSGPYEQYF. The CDR3 DNA reads as TGTGCCAGCAGTGGCTCTAGCGGTCCCTACGAGCAGTACTTC.